This T cell receptor beta chain derives from a study of blood T cell repertoires in COVID-19. At the level of the study: COVID-19 samples, acute and convalescent, were from the United States, Italy and Spain. T cells, B-cell-depleted T cells, or PBMCs provided the cDNA or gDNA that served as material.

Authors' data handling: Estimation of nucleated cell counts was performed using reference gene primer amplification. Clones were sequenced by immunoSEQ multiplex PCR, and TCRdb holds only the in-frame ones, with some missing. V and J calls and clone size are given by that table; D and trimming were obtained from the DNA. Of around 250,000 clones listed, about nine tenths are singletons. Germline V CDR1 and CDR2: LNHDA, SQIVND (reference sequence). There are 16 residues in the CDR3. V was clipped by 4 bases and J by 4 bases, with 19 bases between them. The TCR was taken from a woman in her 30s with active or convalescent COVID-19. The sample was peripheral blood. The chain employs TRBV19 and TRBJ1-2; tentatively, D is TRBD1 (5 bases). The CDR3 sequence: CASSTLGGEGGYGYTF. CDR3 DNA sequence: TGTGCCAGTAGTACCCTCGGAGGGGAAGGCGGCTATGGCTACACCTTC.